This TCR beta chain is from a study of blood T cell repertoires in COVID-19. Study processing details: Researchers report that nucleated cell counts were estimated from reference gene primer amplification. Sequencing used immunoSEQ multiplex PCR; TCRdb keeps in-frame clones, though not all of them. V, J and clone size were drawn from that table, and D and trimming were deduced from the DNA. Among 20,000 to 25,000 clones listed, 87% were seen once. This CDR3 spans 12 amino acids. Trimming cost V 10 bases and J 9 bases, with 16 bases left between them. The chain recombines TRBV12-3 or TRBV12-4 with TRBJ2-1; D might be TRBD2 (5 bases). The clonotype originates from a human donor with active COVID-19. The donor label of this sample is uncertain. The sample comprised peripheral blood. The CDR3 region has the DNA TGTGCCACCCTCGGGGAGATTGGTGAGCAGTTCTTC. Translated, it gives CATLGEIGEQFF.